This TCR beta chain was retrieved from a study of Graves' ophthalmopathy and Graves' hyperthyroidism. Study-wide results and limits: Ophthalmopathy progression predictions by the model showed nearly 75% specificity and 70.59% sensitivity. A model of 13 signatures distinguished ophthalmopathy from stable hyperthyroidism at 87.88% sensitivity and 70% to 84% specificity. Clonotypes were expanded in thyroid at above 0.001 frequency, and most also appeared in blood.

With respect to this clonotype: The target antigen is unknown.

Eligible hyperthyroidism cases comprised new diagnoses of under 2 months' duration in individuals aged 18 to 65. RNA transcripts yielded amplified TCR beta CDR3 regions. The library came from an HTBI-primed first-round RT-PCR and a second-round multiplex PCR. TCRdb re-analysed the multiplex PCR reads in MiXCR, keeping a single row per CDR3 protein. The data show about 500,000 distinct CDR3 sequences, 35% to 45% seen once. Trimming removed 4 bases at V and 7 bases at J, with 8 bases between. There are 11 residues in the CDR3. Germline loops: CDR1 SGHVS, CDR2 FNYEAQ. V and J are TRBV7-6 and TRBJ2-7; tentative D call: TRBD2 (5 bases). Sequenced input: peripheral blood or thyroid tissue (not recorded which). This sequence originates from an adult man with Graves' hyperthyroidism. The CDR3 DNA reads TGTGCCAGCAGCTCCAGACTAGAGCAGTACTTC. Translated, it gives CASSSRLEQYF. Full variable domain (remainder filled in from reference TRBV7-6 and TRBJ2-7): GAGVSQSPRYKVTKRGQDVALRCDPISGHVSLYWYRQALGQGPEFLTYFNYEAQQDKSGLPNDRFSAERPEGSISTLTIQRTEQRDSAMYRCASSSRLEQYFGPGTRLTVT.